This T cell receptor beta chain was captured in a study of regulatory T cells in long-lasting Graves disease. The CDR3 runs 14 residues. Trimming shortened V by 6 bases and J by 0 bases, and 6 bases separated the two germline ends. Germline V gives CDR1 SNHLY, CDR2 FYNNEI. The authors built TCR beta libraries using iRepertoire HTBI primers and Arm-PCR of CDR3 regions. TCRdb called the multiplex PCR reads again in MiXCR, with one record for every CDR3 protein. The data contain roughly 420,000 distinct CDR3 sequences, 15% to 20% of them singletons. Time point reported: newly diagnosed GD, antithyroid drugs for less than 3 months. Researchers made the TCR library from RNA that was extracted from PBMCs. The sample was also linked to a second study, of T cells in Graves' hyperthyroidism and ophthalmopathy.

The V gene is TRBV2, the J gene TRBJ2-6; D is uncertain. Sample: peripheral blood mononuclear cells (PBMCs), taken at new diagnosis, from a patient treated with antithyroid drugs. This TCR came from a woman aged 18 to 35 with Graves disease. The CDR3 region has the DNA TGTGCCAGCAGGGTTCGCTCTGGGGCCAACGTCCTGACTTTC. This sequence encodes CASRVRSGANVLTF.